This T cell receptor (beta chain) was observed in a study of shared clonotypes between healthy human individuals. The repertoire was sequenced with immunoSEQ multiplex PCR; TCRdb's copy has only in-frame clones and lacks some. The sample yields roughly 660,000 clones, around 90% seen once. The sample taken for sequencing was memory CD8+ T cells from PBMCs. Sample subset: CD45RO+ cells pooled with CCR7-negative TemRA cells. The source of this sequence is a man between 18 and 29 years old in good health. Some clones in this sample may be carry-over from other donors' samples.

The CDR3 DNA sequence: TGTGCCAGCAGCCCGTTTAGCGGGGTACAAGAGACCCAGTACTTC. Protein product: CASSPFSGVQETQYF. The V and J genes are TRBV11-2 and TRBJ2-5, with 8 nucleotides matching TRBD2. CDR1 and CDR2 from the germline V gene are SGHAT and FQNNGV. V lost 5 bases to trimming and J lost 2 bases; unmatched junction nucleotides: 7. The CDR3 has 15 residues.